This entry features one T cell receptor beta chain sequence. One end of the junction varies from germline; a read error may be responsible. CDR3 length equals 16 residues. Looked up from germline, CDR1 is SGHAT and CDR2 is FQNNGV. This sample is drawn from a study of T cells in Graves' hyperthyroidism and ophthalmopathy. Amplification of TCR beta CDR3 regions was performed using RNA transcripts as template. Primed by the HTBI set, a first-round RT-PCR was run on the TCR CDR3. TCRdb ran MiXCR on the multiplex PCR reads and lists one entry per CDR3 protein. The sample shows a few hundred thousand distinct CDR3 sequences, 20% to 25% of them seen only once.

Sequencing used blood. This TCR came from a man in his fifties with Graves' hyperthyroidism. The gene calls are TRBV11-2 and TRBJ2-5, with D possibly matching TRBD2 (6 bases). CDR3 bases: TGTGCCGGCAGCTTCCGTTTAGCGGTTTACAAAGAGATCCAGTACTTC. Protein sequence: CAGSFRLAVYKEIQYF.